One sample yielded the 20 T cell receptor beta chains listed below, sequenced in a study of cytomegalovirus exposure and HLA in healthy donors (dated by TCRdb to about 2017). Library preparation was by the immunoSEQ multiplex PCR assay. For the multiplex PCR, a mixture combining 60 forward primers for TCR Vbeta segments and 13 reverse primers for TCR Jbeta segments was used. As stored in TCRdb, this immuneACCESS dataset retains in-frame rearrangements with V and J assigned. A fraction of the clones does not appear; measured against another copy, unresolved V genes explain less than half of the discrepancy, and the remainder lacks a known reason. This sample comprises around 100,000 clones, over 70% of them detected only once. The ten largest clonotypes hold 4.2% of the sample. Specimen: PBMCs. The receptors shown here come from a middle-aged woman in good health and CMV-seropositive.

The CDR3 protein is CASSLEVEGAPGELFF. In DNA form, the CDR3 reads TGCGCCAGCAGCTTGGAGGTAGAGGGGGCGCCCGGGGAGCTGTTTTTT. The V gene is TRBV5-1, the J gene TRBJ2-2, with TRBD1 matching over 7 bases. In germline, CDR1 is SGHRS, CDR2 YFSETQ. The V segment lost 0 bases and the J segment 6 bases; nucleotides outside the gene matches: 8. CDR3 size: 16 residues.

The chain links TRBV9 to TRBJ1-1; D is unresolved. This CDR3 contains 14 residues. Trimming cost V 1 base and J 3 bases, with 10 bases left between them. Germline CDR1 reads SGDLS; CDR2 reads YYNGEE. DNA for the CDR3: TGTGCCAGCAGCGTACTACAGTCCGACACTGAAGCTTTCTTT. It is translated as CASSVLQSDTEAFF.

This chain links TRBV23-1 with TRBJ1-1; tentatively, D is TRBD1 (5 bases). TRBV23-1 is flagged as an ORF with uncertain function. V gave up 2 bases and J gave up 3 bases, with 28 bases separating them. This CDR3 is 20 amino acids long. CDR3 bases: TGCGCCAGCAGTCAAAGGGCTCTACAGGACATCCGTCCGACGGACACTGAAGCTTTCTTT. This codes for CASSQRALQDIRPTDTEAFF.

This rearrangement joins TRBV30 to TRBJ2-3; TRBD2 agrees at 8 bases. The CDR3 covers 13 residues. Germline values: CDR1 GTSNPN, CDR2 SVGIG (reference sequence). V was pared by 5 bases and J by 6 bases, with 7 bases of the junction left unmatched. The CDR3 region is CAWAYGRGDTQYF. CDR3 DNA: TGTGCCTGGGCATACGGGAGGGGTGATACGCAGTATTTT. Looking up the rest from reference TRBV30 and TRBJ2-3 gives the full variable domain: SQTIHQWPATLVQPVGSPLSLECTVEGTSNPNLYWYRQAAGRGLQLLFYSVGIGQISSEVPQNLSASRPQDRQFILSSKKLLLSDSGFYLCAWAYGRGDTQYFGPGTRLTVL.

The V call is TRBV7-6, the J call TRBJ1-2; 8 bases map to TRBD1. V lost 3 bases and J lost 8; bases outside the gene matches: 5. The germline CDR1 and CDR2 sequences are SGHVS and FNYEAQ. There are 13 residues in the CDR3. CDR3 in DNA: TGTGCCAGCAGCTTGAGCACAGGGGGAGGCTACACCTTC. Its protein is CASSLSTGGGYTF.

The V and J genes are TRBV6-4 and TRBJ2-3, with 9 bases identical to TRBD2. CDR1 and CDR2 (germline): MRHNA, SNTAGT. J lost 1 base, V lost 9 bases, and 8 bases had no gene match. This CDR3 contains 15 residues. The CDR3 DNA reads as TGTGCCAGAACCTCTAGCGGGGAAGGCACAGATACGCAGTATTTT. Its protein product is CARTSSGEGTDTQYF.

V usage is TRBV5-1 and J usage is TRBJ2-3, with TRBD2 matching over 10 bases. The V gene's germline CDR1 is SGHRS and CDR2 YFSETQ. V gave up 4 bases and J gave up 0 bases; unmatched junction bases: 5. The CDR3 covers 16 residues. The CDR3 DNA follows: TGCGCCAGCAGCCCCCATAGCGGGGGGAGCACAGATACGCAGTATTTT. Protein sequence: CASSPHSGGSTDTQYF.

This rearrangement joins TRBV14 to TRBJ2-7; a weak D match, TRBD1 (6 bases). The germline V and J ends were trimmed by 0 bases and 0 bases, with 15 bases remaining between them. This CDR3 spans 17 amino acids. Germline CDR1 and CDR2: SGHDN and FVKESK. The CDR3 region is CASSQEAGERGSYEQYF. The CDR3 nucleotides are TGTGCCAGCAGCCAAGAGGCAGGGGAAAGGGGCTCCTACGAGCAGTACTTC.

V and J are TRBV9 and TRBJ2-2, with D perhaps TRBD1 (6 bases). The CDR3 consists of 16 residues. The V and J ends lost 4 bases and 6 bases respectively, with 19 bases between them. Germline loops: CDR1 SGDLS, CDR2 YYNGEE. DNA of the CDR3: TGTGCCAGCAGCCCACAAGCGGCAGGGGTGGCCGGGGAGCTGTTTTTT. It specifies CASSPQAAGVAGELFF.

This rearrangement joins TRBV11-3 to TRBJ1-1, with no clear D. The germline V gene encodes CDR1 SGHNT and CDR2 YENEEA. The CDR3 is made up of 14 amino acids. Trimming removed 2 bases at V and 0 bases at J, with 7 bases between. The CDR3 DNA reads TGTGCCAGCAGCTTAAGACAACTGAACACTGAAGCTTTCTTT. It is translated as CASSLRQLNTEAFF. The whole variable domain, filled in from reference TRBV11-3 and TRBJ1-1, reads EAGVVQSPRYKIIEKKQPVAFWCNPISGHNTLYWYLQNLGQGPELLIRYENEEAVDDSQLPKDRFSAERLKGVDSTLKIQPAELGDSAVYLCASSLRQLNTEAFFGQGTRLTVV.

The chain employs TRBV18 and TRBJ2-1; 8 bases are shared with TRBD2. The V gene end was trimmed by 3 bases and the J gene end by 0 bases; junction bases not matched to a gene: 7. The CDR3 is made up of 17 amino acids. CDR1 KGHSH and CDR2 LQKENI come from the germline V gene. CDR3 in amino acids: CASSPRGAGSSYNEQFF. The DNA for the CDR3 is TGTGCCAGCTCACCGCGGGGGGCGGGGAGCTCCTACAATGAGCAGTTCTTC.

The rearrangement links TRBV7-9 to TRBJ2-7; a weak D match, TRBD2 (5 bases). V was shortened by 2 bases and J by 2 bases, with 10 bases between the two germline ends. The germline CDR1 and CDR2 sequences are SEHNR and FQNEAQ (reference sequence). The CDR3 contains 14 residues. The chain's CDR3 is CASSLYGVPYEQYF. The CDR3 bases are TGTGCCAGCAGCTTATACGGGGTTCCCTACGAGCAGTACTTC.

The gene calls are TRBV5-1 and TRBJ2-3; 14 bases match TRBD2. Germline CDR1 SGHRS, CDR2 YFSETQ. V lost 0 bases to trimming and J lost 2 bases; unmatched junction nucleotides: 5. CDR3 length: 18 amino acids. CDR3 loop: CASSLGLAGGPNTDTQYF. CDR3 DNA: TGCGCCAGCAGCTTGGGACTAGCGGGGGGGCCGAACACAGATACGCAGTATTTT.

This sequence joins TRBV30 and TRBJ2-5; tentative D call: TRBD2 (6 bases). This CDR3 is 18 amino acids long. CDR1 and CDR2 (germline): GTSNPN, SVGIG (reference sequence). Deletions cut 2 bases from V and 0 bases from J, with 22 bases between. The CDR3 DNA reads TGTGCCTGGAGTCGATATCCCCCCGGAGGGGCGTACCAAGAGACCCAGTACTTC. This codes for CAWSRYPPGGAYQETQYF.

J is TRBJ1-1 and V is TRBV15; 8 bases map to TRBD1. The germline V gene encodes CDR1 LNHNV and CDR2 YYDKDF (reference sequence). The CDR3 loop spans 17 amino acids. J lost 1 base, V lost 3 bases, and 10 bases had no gene match. The CDR3 DNA reads TGTGCCACCAGCAGGGAGGGAACGACAGGGGCGAACACTGAAGCTTTCTTT. Its protein is CATSREGTTGANTEAFF.

The chain has TRBV6-5 and TRBJ2-7; D not certain. The CDR3 sequence is 15 residues long. Looked up from germline, CDR1 is MNHEY and CDR2 is SVGAGI. V lost 6 bases and J lost 0, with 15 bases in between. CDR3 coding DNA: TGTGCCAGCAGCCCCGACTGGTCTACCTCCTACGAGCAGTACTTC. It codes for CASSPDWSTSYEQYF.

The genes are TRBV19 and TRBJ2-1, with 7 bases fitting TRBD2. The germline V gene has CDR1 LNHDA and CDR2 SQIVND (reference sequence). The trim removed 3 bases at V and 4 bases at J, leaving 9 bases unmatched. This CDR3 has 16 residues. CDR3 DNA sequence: TGTGCCAGTAGTATCGTAGTTACGGGGGGTTACAATGAGCAGTTCTTC. It yields the protein CASSIVVTGGYNEQFF.

In DNA form, the CDR3 reads TGTGCCAGCAGCTTAGCACTACTAGCGGAAATTCGGTACAATGAGCAGTTCTTC. Residues: CASSLALLAEIRYNEQFF. This chain connects TRBV7-8 to TRBJ2-1; 8 nucleotides agree with TRBD2. The CDR3 is 18 amino acids. Germline V lookup: CDR1 SGHVS, CDR2 FQNEAQ. V lost 0 bases, J lost 4 bases, and 11 bases stayed unmatched.

This CDR3 reads CASSVEGGLAKNIQYF. The CDR3 bases are TGTGCCAGCAGCGTAGAGGGAGGACTAGCCAAAAACATTCAGTACTTC. The rearrangement uses TRBV9 and TRBJ2-4; possible D gene TRBD2, 6 bases. The V gene's germline CDR1 is SGDLS and CDR2 YYNGEE. V lost 0 bases and J lost 0, with 10 bases in between. The CDR3 covers 16 residues.

V gene TRBV5-4 combines with J gene TRBJ1-4, with TRBD1 matching 7 bases. The junction had 7 bases not matched to a gene; V was cut back by 3 bases and J by 5 bases. The CDR3 loop spans 15 amino acids. In germline, CDR1 is SGHNT, CDR2 YYREEE (reference sequence). As DNA, the CDR3 is TGTGCCAGCAGCTGGGGGACAGCTGGAAATGAAAAACTGTTTTTT. Protein product: CASSWGTAGNEKLFF.